One and the same sample provided the 22 T cell receptor beta chains below, sequenced in a study of cytomegalovirus exposure and HLA in healthy donors. Assay: immunoSEQ multiplex PCR; the TCRdb copy retains only in-frame clones and omits some. The sample carries a few hundred thousand clones, just over 85% recorded once. The sequenced material came from PBMCs. The receptors were gathered from a woman aged 18-29 years in good health and CMV-seronegative.

The chain is built from TRBV4-1 and TRBJ2-3, with TRBD2 as a possible D gene (6 bases). The V gene's germline CDR1 is MGHRA and CDR2 YSYEKL. The CDR3 length is 17 residues. The V and J ends lost 3 bases and 0 bases respectively, with 16 bases between them. The CDR3: CASSQTVGLSSTDTQYF. In nucleotides, the CDR3 is TGCGCCAGCAGCCAGACAGTGGGACTCTCTAGCACAGATACGCAGTATTTT.

This sequence joins TRBV5-1 and TRBJ2-7; the match to TRBD1 covers 8 bases. With V trimmed by 0 bases and J by 5 bases, 4 bases remained unmatched. Germline V gene sequence: CDR1 SGHRS, CDR2 YFSETQ. The length of the CDR3 is 14 residues. The CDR3 protein is CASSLGPGGDEQYF. The CDR3 nucleotides are TGCGCCAGCAGCTTGGGTCCAGGGGGCGACGAGCAGTACTTC.

This clone was seen a single time. This rearrangement joins TRBV4-1 to TRBJ2-5; TRBD1 matches 7 bases. Per germline, CDR1 MGHRA and CDR2 YSYEKL. This CDR3 is 16 amino acids long. The V and J ends lost 0 bases and 2 bases, in that order; junction bases with no gene match: 6. The CDR3 bases are TGCGCCAGCAGCCAAGATCGGGACAGCAAACAAGAGACCCAGTACTTC. Protein product: CASSQDRDSKQETQYF.

V gene TRBV7-9 combines with J gene TRBJ1-1; D ambiguous. Trimming stripped 5 bases from V and 6 bases from J, with 13 bases between. The CDR3 length is 13 residues. Germline V gives CDR1 SEHNR, CDR2 FQNEAQ (reference sequence). The CDR3 loop reads CASSPSLRAEAFF. The DNA for the CDR3 is TGTGCCAGCAGCCCGAGTCTGAGGGCTGAAGCTTTCTTT.

CDR3 sequence: CASPGDRGHIEKLFF. In DNA form, the CDR3 reads TGTGCCAGCCCTGGAGACAGGGGGCATATTGAGAAACTGTTTTTT. The genes are TRBV2 and TRBJ1-4; 10 bases agree with TRBD1. There are 15 residues in the CDR3. Germline CDR1 SNHLY, CDR2 FYNNEI. Trimming took 8 bases from V and 11 from J; bases not matched to a gene: 14.

The chain's CDR3 is CASSPGFGNQPQHF. CDR3 DNA: TGTGCCAGCAGCCCAGGGTTTGGCAATCAGCCCCAGCATTTT. The chain carries TRBV11-2 and TRBJ1-5; D is perhaps TRBD1 (5 bases). V lost 5 bases and J 2 bases, leaving 10 bases between the germline ends. This CDR3 comprises 14 residues. Germline V gene lookup returns CDR1 SGHAT and CDR2 FQNNGV.

Only one count was recorded for this clone. This chain links TRBV29-1 with TRBJ2-7; D unclear. This CDR3 has 14 residues. Deletions cut 4 bases from V and 2 bases from J, with 15 bases between. Germline V gene lookup returns CDR1 SQVTM and CDR2 ANQGSEA. The CDR3 sequence is CSVGSHTRAYEQYF. CDR3 bases: TGCAGCGTTGGAAGTCACACACGGGCCTACGAGCAGTACTTC.

V and J are TRBV27 and TRBJ2-1; 7 bases line up with TRBD1. Germline CDR1 reads MNHEY; CDR2 reads SMNVEV (reference sequence). Losses at the gene ends were 8 bases for V and 6 bases for J; bases not matched to a gene: 13. This CDR3 region has 15 residues. The CDR3: CASGRGGQISNEQFF. The CDR3 DNA reads TGTGCCAGCGGCCGAGGGGGCCAGATCTCCAATGAGCAGTTCTTC.

The chain couples TRBV28 to TRBJ1-1, with no clear D. The CDR3 covers 14 residues. V was pared by 6 bases and J by 5 bases, with 16 bases between. CDR1 is MDHEN and CDR2 is SYDVKM in the germline V gene. CDR3 sequence reads: CASSPPRWSTEAFF. DNA for the CDR3: TGTGCCAGCAGCCCTCCTAGGTGGAGTACTGAAGCTTTCTTT.

The chain employs TRBV5-1 and TRBJ2-7, with 7 bases lining up with TRBD2. Per germline, CDR1 SGHRS and CDR2 YFSETQ. Unmatched junction bases numbered 6, after V lost 0 bases and J lost 0 bases. The CDR3 is 16 residues long. The CDR3 spells CASSLAKAGDSYEQYF. The CDR3 nucleotides are TGCGCCAGCAGCTTGGCCAAGGCGGGGGACTCCTACGAGCAGTACTTC.

CDR3 DNA sequence: TGTGCCAGCAGCTCAGGATTGGGTGCGTTTGGGTACTTC. Its translation is CASSSGLGAFGYF. V gene TRBV5-5 combines with J gene TRBJ2-7, with D unclear. The CDR3 contains 13 residues. V was trimmed by 3 bases and J by 12 bases, leaving 19 bases between them. CDR1 and CDR2 from the germline V gene are SGHKS and YYEKEE (reference sequence).

The rearrangement uses TRBV29-1 and TRBJ2-1; D may be TRBD2 (5 bases). The V gene's germline CDR1 is SQVTM and CDR2 ANQGSEA. V lost 5 bases, J lost 7 bases, and 12 bases lay in between. The CDR3 spans 12 residues. CDR3 in DNA: TGCAGCGTTAACGAACTAGGTAATGAGCAGTTCTTC. It is translated as CSVNELGNEQFF.

The chain joins TRBV4-2 to TRBJ1-1; 8 bases line up with TRBD1. The CDR3 is 16 residues long. Per germline, CDR1 LGHNA and CDR2 YNFKEQ. The junction had 11 bases not matched to a gene; V was cut back by 4 bases and J by 4 bases. This CDR3 reads CASSPGQGWMGTEAFF. For the CDR3, the DNA is TGTGCCAGCAGCCCTGGACAGGGTTGGATGGGCACTGAAGCTTTCTTT.

This chain links TRBV11-2 with TRBJ1-2; D unresolved. CDR1 SGHAT and CDR2 FQNNGV come from the germline V gene. The CDR3 contains 13 residues. Trimming removed 4 bases at V and 8 bases at J, with 14 bases between. This chain's CDR3 is CASSYPAARGYTF. The CDR3 bases are TGTGCCAGCAGCTACCCTGCGGCGAGAGGCTACACCTTC.

This clone came up once. The chain links TRBV7-9 to TRBJ2-3, with TRBD1 as a possible D gene (5 bases). The germline V gene encodes CDR1 SEHNR and CDR2 FQNEAQ (reference sequence). The CDR3 contains 19 residues. Between the trimmed V and J ends, which lost 3 bases and 3 bases, there was a span of 25 bases. The CDR3 nucleotides are TGTGCCAGCAGCTTTCCGTCCCCCCCAAGCAGGGCTTGTACAGATACGCAGTATTTT. Its protein product is CASSFPSPPSRACTDTQYF. The whole variable domain, remainder taken from reference TRBV7-9 and TRBJ2-3, is DTGVSQNPRHKITKRGQNVTFRCDPISEHNRLYWYRQTLGQGPEFLTYFQNEAQLEKSRLLSDRFSAERPKGSFSTLEIQRTEQGDSAMYLCASSFPSPPSRACTDTQYFGPGTRLTVL.

This chain joins TRBV15 and TRBJ2-7; 12 bases align to TRBD2. Germline CDR1 reads LNHNV; CDR2 reads YYDKDF (reference sequence). The CDR3 is 15 residues long. Trimming took 0 bases from V and 6 from J; bases not matched to a gene: 3. The CDR3 bases are TGTGCCACCAGCAGAGATGCTAGCGGGAGGGTCGAGCAGTACTTC. Encoded protein: CATSRDASGRVEQYF.

The V gene is TRBV6-5, the J gene TRBJ1-2; 11 bases are shared with TRBD1. V gave up 6 bases and J gave up 8 bases; unmatched junction bases: 8. Germline values: CDR1 MNHEY, CDR2 SVGAGI. CDR3 size: 14 residues. The DNA of the CDR3 is TGTGCCAGCAGCCCAGGACAGGGGGCTCGAGGCTACACCTTC. This sequence encodes CASSPGQGARGYTF.

The gene calls are TRBV28 and TRBJ1-5; the D is unclear. The CDR3 is made up of 13 amino acids. In germline, CDR1 is MDHEN, CDR2 SYDVKM. Trimming left V 6 bases short and J 0 bases short, with 6 bases between. CDR3 DNA: TGTGCCAGCAGCCGAGATAGCAATCAGCCCCAGCATTTT. Its translation: CASSRDSNQPQHF.

The J gene is TRBJ1-5, the V gene TRBV27; tentative D call: TRBD1 (6 bases). From germline, CDR1 is MNHEY and CDR2 SMNVEV (reference sequence). The V end was cut by 5 bases, the J end by 3 bases, with 14 bases between. The CDR3 is made up of 15 amino acids. DNA for the CDR3: TGTGCCAGCAGTCTCATCCCAGGGGACAATCAGCCCCAGCATTTT. Amino acid sequence: CASSLIPGDNQPQHF.

The chain uses TRBV28 and TRBJ2-3, with D tentatively TRBD1 (6 bases). The V gene's germline CDR1 is MDHEN and CDR2 SYDVKM. The V end was cut by 10 bases, the J end by 2 bases, with 13 bases between. The CDR3 length is 13 residues. The chain's CDR3 is CATWGPYTDTQYF. The CDR3 DNA reads as TGTGCCACCTGGGGGCCCTACACAGATACGCAGTATTTT. Full variable domain (missing parts from reference TRBV28 and TRBJ2-3): DVKVTQSSRYLVKRTGEKVFLECVQDMDHENMFWYRQDPGLGLRLIYFSYDVKMKEKGDIPEGYSVSREKKERFSLILESASTNQTSMYLCATWGPYTDTQYFGPGTRLTVL.

The sample holds one count of this clone. This sequence joins TRBV11-3 and TRBJ2-2; 7 bases agree with TRBD1. CDR3 length equals 20 residues. Germline CDR1 reads SGHNT; CDR2 reads YENEEA. After removal of 4 bases from V and 0 bases from J, the junction contained 17 bases not matched to a gene. The CDR3 here is CASSSLTGQPSHSNTGELFF. Written as DNA, the CDR3 is TGTGCCAGCAGCTCCCTAACGGGACAGCCTTCCCATTCGAACACCGGGGAGCTGTTTTTT.

The gene calls are TRBV5-4 and TRBJ2-2; 14 bases line up with TRBD2. V lost 4 bases, J lost 8 bases, and 4 bases stayed unmatched. This CDR3 spans 15 amino acids. Germline CDR1 is SGHNT and CDR2 is YYREEE (reference sequence). DNA of the CDR3: TGTGCCAGCAGCACGGGACTAGCGGGAGCGGGGGAGCTGTTTTTT. It encodes CASSTGLAGAGELFF.